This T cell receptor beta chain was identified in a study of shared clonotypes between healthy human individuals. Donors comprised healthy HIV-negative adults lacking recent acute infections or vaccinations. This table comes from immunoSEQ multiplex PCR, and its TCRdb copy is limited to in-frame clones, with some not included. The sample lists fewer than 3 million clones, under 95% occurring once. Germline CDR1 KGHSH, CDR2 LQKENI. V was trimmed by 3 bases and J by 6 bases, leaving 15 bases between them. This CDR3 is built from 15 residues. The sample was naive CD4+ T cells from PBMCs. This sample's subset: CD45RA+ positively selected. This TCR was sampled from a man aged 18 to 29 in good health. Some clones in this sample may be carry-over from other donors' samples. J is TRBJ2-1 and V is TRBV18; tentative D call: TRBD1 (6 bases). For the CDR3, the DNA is TGTGCCAGCTCACCCTCCCTGCCCAGGGGCAATGAGCAGTTCTTC. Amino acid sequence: CASSPSLPRGNEQFF. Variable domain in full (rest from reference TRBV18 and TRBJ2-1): NAGVMQNPRHLVRRRGQEARLRCSPMKGHSHVYWYRQLPEEGLKFMVYLQKENIIDESGMPKERFSAEFPKEGPSILRIQQVVRGDSAAYFCASSPSLPRGNEQFFGPGTRLTVL.